A single sample is the source of the 14 T cell receptor beta chains below, sequenced in a study of blood T cell repertoires in COVID-19. Repertoires were generated with immunoSEQ multiplex PCR, while TCRdb's copy carries only in-frame clones and drops some. This table has about 500,000 clones, approximately 91% appearing once. Specimen: peripheral blood. Every receptor here comes from a woman in her forties or fifties with COVID-19, enrolled during active disease.

As to this clone: The same CDR3 arises from other DNA sequences in this sample as well. The genes are TRBV5-1 and TRBJ2-7; TRBD1 aligns across 7 bases. CDR1 and CDR2 (germline): SGHRS, YFSETQ. This CDR3 comprises 14 residues. With V trimmed by 7 bases and J by 4 bases, 11 bases remained unmatched. CDR3 bases: TGCGCCAGCTCCCCCCGGGACAGTAGTTACGAGCAGTACTTC. This translates into CASSPRDSSYEQYF.

This chain uses TRBV29-1 with TRBJ1-1, with a weak D call TRBD1 (6 bases). Per the germline V gene, CDR1 is SQVTM and CDR2 is ANQGSEA. The CDR3 runs 11 residues. Trimming stripped 3 bases from V and 11 bases from J, with 13 bases between. The CDR3: CSVDRGGWAFF. The CDR3 DNA sequence: TGCAGCGTTGATCGAGGGGGTTGGGCTTTCTTT.

This rearrangement joins TRBV9 to TRBJ1-5, with 9 bases identical to TRBD1. Germline CDR1 reads SGDLS; CDR2 reads YYNGEE. V gave up 9 bases and J gave up 2 bases; unmatched junction bases: 9. The CDR3 covers 15 residues. CDR3 sequence: CAIEGQGPGNQPQHF. CDR3 coding DNA: TGTGCCATAGAGGGACAGGGTCCGGGCAATCAGCCCCAGCATTTT.

The CDR3 is CASSLAGGWTNYGYTF. The CDR3 DNA is TGCGCCAGCAGCTTGGCTGGGGGCTGGACTAACTATGGCTACACCTTC. The V gene is TRBV5-1, the J gene TRBJ1-2; a possible D gene is TRBD1 (6 bases). There are 16 residues in the CDR3. Germline CDR1 reads SGHRS; CDR2 reads YFSETQ. Trimming pared 0 bases from V and 0 bases from J, leaving 12 bases between.

This clone was detected a few times. V gene TRBV29-1 combines with J gene TRBJ1-1; 7 positions agree with TRBD1. The J segment lost 1 base and the V segment lost 4 bases, leaving 6 bases of the junction unmatched. Germline CDR1 is SQVTM and CDR2 is ANQGSEA. The CDR3 has 14 residues. This chain's CDR3 is CSVVEGARNTEAFF. CDR3 DNA sequence: TGCAGCGTTGTCGAGGGGGCGAGGAACACTGAAGCTTTCTTT.

The chain links TRBV9 to TRBJ2-4; TRBD2 might be the D (5 bases). The CDR3 is 17 amino acids. Per germline, CDR1 SGDLS and CDR2 YYNGEE. The V and J ends lost 0 bases and 1 base respectively, with 14 bases between them. CDR3 residues: CASSVASGQGAKNIQYF. CDR3 bases: TGTGCCAGCAGCGTAGCAAGCGGCCAAGGGGCCAAAAACATTCAGTACTTC.

The rearrangement uses TRBV15 and TRBJ1-2, with D possibly matching TRBD1 (5 bases). Per the germline V gene, CDR1 is LNHNV and CDR2 is YYDKDF (reference sequence). This CDR3 is 17 amino acids long. V was clipped by 3 bases and J by 5 bases, with 22 bases between them. This CDR3 is CATSSRGGLQAPYGYTF. The CDR3 DNA reads as TGTGCCACCAGCAGCCGGGGAGGTTTACAGGCGCCATATGGCTACACCTTC.

A single count supports this clone. The chain recombines TRBV7-6 with TRBJ2-7, with a weak D call TRBD2 (6 bases). The CDR3 is 16 amino acids. Trimming took off 0 bases at V and 5 bases at J, with 17 bases between the two ends. Germline V gene sequence: CDR1 SGHVS, CDR2 FNYEAQ. The CDR3 here is CASSLAGGVAGNEQYF. The CDR3 bases are TGTGCCAGCAGCTTAGCGGGGGGTGTTGCCGGAAACGAGCAGTACTTC.

The V and J genes are TRBV5-1 and TRBJ1-1, with TRBD1 as a possible D gene (5 bases). V gave up 0 bases and J gave up 8 bases, with 11 bases separating them. From germline, CDR1 is SGHRS and CDR2 YFSETQ. The CDR3 consists of 13 residues. CDR3 protein: CASSLAGAPEAFF. As DNA, the CDR3 is TGCGCCAGCAGCTTGGCTGGGGCGCCCGAAGCTTTCTTT.

The chain uses TRBV3-1 (or the pseudogene TRBV3-2) and TRBJ1-6, with TRBD1 matching 7 bases. CDR3 size: 13 residues. The V gene's germline CDR1 is LGHDT and CDR2 YNNKEL (reference sequence). Trimming at V came to 4 bases and at J to 9 bases, leaving 3 bases not matched to a gene. CDR3 protein: CASSRQGGSPLHF. CDR3 DNA sequence: TGTGCCAGCAGCCGACAGGGAGGTTCACCCCTCCACTTT.

The chain joins TRBV27 to TRBJ1-4; 9 bases align to TRBD1. The V and J ends lost 0 bases and 4 bases, in that order; junction bases with no gene match: 3. The germline V gene has CDR1 MNHEY and CDR2 SMNVEV (reference sequence). This CDR3 is 16 amino acids long. CDR3 protein: CASSLSRGQGNEKLFF. The CDR3 DNA follows: TGTGCCAGCAGTTTATCGCGGGGACAGGGTAATGAAAAACTGTTTTTT.

This clone has a single count. The gene calls are TRBV21-1 and TRBJ1-2; the table's TRBD1 call for D was not verified on the DNA. TRBV21-1 is a listed pseudogene. The CDR3 sequence is 12 residues long. The CDR3 coding sequence is TGTGCCAGCAGCACCAGGGGCTATGGCTACACCTTC. Translation: CASSTRGYGYTF.

The chain joins TRBV6-5 to TRBJ2-7, with D tentatively TRBD1 (6 bases). The CDR3 consists of 14 residues. The V and J ends lost 5 bases and 3 bases respectively, with 14 bases between them. Germline lookup yields CDR1 MNHEY and CDR2 SVGAGI. The CDR3 sequence: CASSTTRTVYEQYF. In DNA form, the CDR3 reads TGTGCCAGCAGTACAACCAGGACAGTCTACGAGCAGTACTTC.

The V gene is TRBV11-3, the J gene TRBJ1-2, with a tentative D call TRBD1 (6 bases). CDR1 and CDR2 from the germline V gene are SGHNT and YENEEA. V lost 5 bases and J lost 5, with 21 bases in between. This CDR3 comprises 16 residues. The DNA of the CDR3 is TGTGCCAGCAGCCCCAGCCCGACAGGCGCCTCTTATGGCTACACCTTC. Its translation is CASSPSPTGASYGYTF.